This T cell receptor (beta chain) came from a study of cytomegalovirus exposure and HLA in healthy donors. The CDR3 spans 14 residues. Germline V gene data show CDR1 as SGHAT and CDR2 as FQNNGV. The V and J ends lost 5 bases and 4 bases respectively, with 13 bases between them. A remark on this clone: Its target is unknown.

All donors participated as healthy donors of bone marrow. This PCR relied on a set of 60 Vbeta primers and 13 Jbeta primers. Sequencing was performed with immunoSEQ multiplex PCR; in TCRdb, only in-frame clones are kept and a portion is missing. This table has roughly 150,000 clones, roughly 80% appearing once. Findings of the study overall: DRB1 had the most TCR associations and HLA-C the fewest, a later analysis found, with rates varying by HLA locus.

What was sequenced was PBMCs. The chain couples TRBV11-2 to TRBJ2-3; possibly TRBD2 for D (6 bases). This sequence originates from a middle-aged woman in good health and CMV-seronegative. Written as DNA, the CDR3 is TGTGCCAGCAGCAAAGGTGGGGGGTCAGATACGCAGTATTTT. Amino acids: CASSKGGGSDTQYF.